These T cell receptor beta chains were read from a single sample in a study of vaccination effects on CD4 cells after COVID-19. Method: immunoSEQ multiplex PCR; TCRdb's copy keeps in-frame clones and lacks some. The repertoire holds 20,000 to 25,000 clones, with 73% as singletons. Antigens for these TCRs are unknown. The material sequenced was CD4+ T cells from PBMCs cultured with HCoV-NL63 spike peptides, taken before COVID-19 vaccination. Every receptor here comes from a human donor who received a COVID-19 vaccine. Both conserved end residues are part of each CDR3. A D gene is named only where the DNA matches it firmly. For some rows the clone size is stated as once, few or many, or as a class when expanded; others skip it.

NA TRBJ1-1 NA TRBV29-1 TGCAGCGCCAAACAAACGAACACTGAAGCTTTCTTT CSAKQTNTEAFF
once TRBJ2-5 TRBD1 TRBV28 TGTGCCAGCAGTTTTGCTTGGGACAGGCCCTTTTTGAGGGAGACCCAGTACTTC CASSFAWDRPFLRETQYF
few TRBJ2-7 TRBD2 TRBV7-4 TGTGCCAGGGGGGGGTGGACTAGCGGGAGGGCCTACGAGCAGTACTTC CARGGWTSGRAYEQYF
NA TRBJ2-5 TRBD2 TRBV6-2/TRBV6-3 TGTGCCAGCAGTTTCGGACTAGCGGGAGGGCGGGAGACCCAGTACTTC CASSFGLAGGRETQYF
NA TRBJ2-2 NA TRBV18 TGTGCCAGCTCACCACGTTCGGGGACCGAGAACACCGGGGAGCTGTTTTTT CASSPRSGTENTGELFF
NA TRBJ1-4 NA TRBV5-5 TGTGCCAGCAGCTTATTGGGGCAGCAGAATGAAAAACTGTTTTTT CASSLLGQQNEKLFF
NA TRBJ2-6 NA TRBV5-4 TGTGCCAGCAGCTTGTGGAACTCTGGGGCCAACGTCCTGACTTTC CASSLWNSGANVLTF
NA TRBJ2-1 NA TRBV28 TGTGCCAGCAGACGGGACCCGGCCCCTTTCGGTGAGCAGTTCTTC CASRRDPAPFGEQFF
NA TRBJ2-7 NA TRBV19 TGTGCCAGTAGCGGGCCCGCACCGCTCTACGAGCAGTACTTC CASSGPAPLYEQYF
NA TRBJ1-2 NA TRBV9 TGTGCCAGCAGCGTAGAGGGACGGACCGCTAACTATGGCTACACCTTC CASSVEGRTANYGYTF
NA TRBJ1-5 NA TRBV12-5 TGTGCTAGTGGTTTGCCCCCGGGGCAGCCCCAGCATTTT CASGLPPGQPQHF
NA TRBJ2-3 TRBD2 TRBV11-2 TGTGCCAGCAGATCCTCGACTAGCGGGGGCCGCACAGATACGCAGTATTTT CASRSSTSGGRTDTQYF
NA TRBJ2-1 NA TRBV5-4 TGTGCCAGCAGGGTACAGGAGGTAGACCATGAGCAGTTCTTC CASRVQEVDHEQFF
NA TRBJ2-3 TRBD1 TRBV7-2 TGTGCCAGCAGCTCGGGGCAGGGGGAAAGGGCGCAGTATTTT CASSSGQGERAQYF
NA TRBJ1-6 NA TRBV30 TGTGCCGGAGTATTTTGGTCGGATTATAATTCACCCCTCCACTTT CAGVFWSDYNSPLHF
NA TRBJ2-3 TRBD2 TRBV19 TGTGCCAGTAGTATAATCCTAGCGGGAGGAGCAGATACGCAGTATTTT CASSIILAGGADTQYF
NA TRBJ1-6 NA TRBV7-2 TGTGCCAGCAGCCCACCGTCCGTTAGCTCCTATAATTCACCCCTCCACTTT CASSPPSVSSYNSPLHF
NA TRBJ2-3 NA TRBV5-4 TGTGCCGGGGCGGGGGCAGGCACAGATACGCAGTATTTT CAGAGAGTDTQYF
NA TRBJ2-1 TRBD1 TRBV28 TGTGCCAGCAGCCGGACAGGGAGCTCCTACAATGAGCAGTTCTTC CASSRTGSSYNEQFF
NA TRBJ1-5 TRBD1 TRBV7-3 TGTGCCAGCAGCTTAGACAGGGGAGGGTATAGCAATCAGCCCCAGCATTTT CASSLDRGGYSNQPQHF
NA TRBJ1-1 NA TRBV4-1 TGCGCCAGCAGCCCCAACCCGGCGAAGGGAGGGAACACTGAAGCTTTCTTT CASSPNPAKGGNTEAFF
few TRBJ2-6 NA TRBV6-4 TGTGCCAGCAGTGACGGGGGCTCTGGGGCCAACGTCCTGACTTTC CASSDGGSGANVLTF
once TRBJ2-2 TRBD1 TRBV2 TGTGCCAGCAGTCGACAGGGAACGAGCACCGGGGAGCTGTTTTTT CASSRQGTSTGELFF
NA TRBJ1-2 NA TRBV4-2 TGTGCCAGCAGCCAAGTTGGGGATAACTATGGCTACACCTTC CASSQVGDNYGYTF
NA TRBJ2-7 NA TRBV6-2/TRBV6-3 TGTGCCAGCAGCGCCGTTACCGAGCAGTACTTC CASSAVTEQYF
NA TRBJ1-2 TRBD1 TRBV19 TGTGCCAGTAGTACCACTACGACAGGGGGTTATGGCTACACCTTC CASSTTTTGGYGYTF
NA TRBJ1-5 TRBD1 TRBV5-1 TGCGCCAGCAGCTCTCGAGGGGGCGCGGATCAGCCCCAGCATTTT CASSSRGGADQPQHF
NA TRBJ1-3 TRBD1 TRBV10-2 TGCGCCAGCAGCGTCCTTTTGGGGACAGGGGGCGATTTCTCTGGAAACACCATATATTTT CASSVLLGTGGDFSGNTIYF
NA TRBJ2-1 NA TRBV10-3 TGTGCCATCAGTGACGGACTCAGCTACAATGAGCAGTTCTTC CAISDGLSYNEQFF
NA TRBJ2-7 NA TRBV15 TGTGCCACCAGCAGAGATCGGAGGGAGCAGTACTTC CATSRDRREQYF
NA TRBJ2-1 TRBD1 TRBV10-3 TGTGCCATCTCCCTAGACAGGGGTCACTACAATGAGCAGTTCTTC CAISLDRGHYNEQFF
NA TRBJ2-1 NA TRBV6-2/TRBV6-3 TGTGCCAGCAGCCCCCGGGACGATCGCGGTGAGCAGTTCTTC CASSPRDDRGEQFF
NA TRBJ2-3 NA TRBV27 TGTGCCAGCAGACCTCGCAGCATACTAGCACCGGATACGCAGTATTTT CASRPRSILAPDTQYF
NA TRBJ1-2 TRBD1 TRBV5-1 TGCGCCAGCAGCCTGCGGACAGGAGCCGCTATCGGCTACACCTTC CASSLRTGAAIGYTF
NA TRBJ2-3 NA TRBV9 TGTGCCAGCAGCGTGAGGGGGGGCGGGACAGATACGCAGTATTTT CASSVRGGGTDTQYF
NA TRBJ2-7 TRBD2 TRBV28 TGTGCCAGCAGTGCACCTCCGGGACTAGCGGGAGAATTCGGGAACGAGCAGTACTTC CASSAPPGLAGEFGNEQYF
NA TRBJ2-5 NA TRBV18 TGTGCCAGCTCACCACGGGATAGGGGTTCAGGTCAAGAGACCCAGTACTTC CASSPRDRGSGQETQYF
large TRBJ2-2 NA TRBV7-8 TGTGCCAGCAGCCGCGACAGAATTAACACCGGGGAGCTGTTTTTT CASSRDRINTGELFF
NA TRBJ2-3 TRBD2 TRBV27 TGTGCCAGCAGTTCAGGGACTAGCGGGAGAGGGACAGATACGCAGTATTTT CASSSGTSGRGTDTQYF
NA TRBJ2-7 NA TRBV4-2 TGTGCCAGCAGCCAAGATACCAGCGGTTGGGACGAGCAGTACTTC CASSQDTSGWDEQYF
NA TRBJ2-4 NA TRBV6-2/TRBV6-3 TGTGCCAGCAGCCTGGTTGGGTTAGCCAAAAACATTCAGTACTTC CASSLVGLAKNIQYF
NA TRBJ1-3 TRBD1 TRBV6-5 TGTGCCAGCAGTCCCCGGACAGGGGGCTGGAACACCATATATTTT CASSPRTGGWNTIYF
few TRBJ2-7 TRBD1 TRBV2 TGTGCCAGCAGTGATGGGCGGACAGGGACCAACGAGCAGTACTTC CASSDGRTGTNEQYF
NA TRBJ1-1 NA TRBV3-1/TRBV3-2 TGTGCCAGCTCGGTTGGGGCTGAAGCTTTCTTT CASSVGAEAFF
NA TRBJ1-1 NA TRBV6-6 TGTGCCAGCAGTTACTTGAGGGAAGCTTTCTTT CASSYLREAFF
NA TRBJ1-4 TRBD1 TRBV28 TGTGCCAGCCTCAGGGGGGACCTTAATGAAAAACTGTTTTTT CASLRGDLNEKLFF
NA TRBJ2-5 TRBD2 TRBV7-8 TGTGCCAGCAGCCCCACGACTAGCGGGATCCAAGAGACCCAGTACTTC CASSPTTSGIQETQYF
NA TRBJ2-3 NA TRBV5-8 TGTGCCAGCAGCTTGCCCGTCGCCCGCACAGATACGCAGTATTTT CASSLPVARTDTQYF
NA TRBJ2-7 TRBD1 TRBV7-2 TGTGCCAGCAGCTCCCACTACCGGGACAGATCCTACGAGCAGTACTTC CASSSHYRDRSYEQYF
few TRBJ1-1 NA TRBV3-1/TRBV3-2 TGTGCCAGCAGCTTAGTCGGGGGTAATGAAGCTTTCTTT CASSLVGGNEAFF
NA TRBJ1-5 NA TRBV9 TGTGCCAGCAGCCCCGACCAGGGGTACCAGCCCCAGCATTTT CASSPDQGYQPQHF
NA TRBJ2-5 TRBD2 TRBV7-2 TGTGCCAGCAGCTTAGTGGGGGGGTCTGAGAAGACCCAGTACTTC CASSLVGGSEKTQYF
once TRBJ2-2 NA TRBV12-5 TGTGCTAGTGGTTTGGTACTAACGGGGGTAGGAACCGGGGAGCTGTTTTTT CASGLVLTGVGTGELFF
many TRBJ1-3 TRBD1 TRBV30 TGTGCCGGGAGAGGACAGGGTCTAGACACCATATATTTT CAGRGQGLDTIYF